Following are 8 T cell receptor beta chains from one sample sequenced in a study of blood T cell repertoires in COVID-19. Assay used: immunoSEQ multiplex PCR; TCRdb lists only in-frame clones, some missing. Of about 200,000 clones in the sample, over 75% were seen once. The sequenced sample consisted of peripheral blood. These TCRs come from a human donor in a cohort sampled during active COVID-19.

The table lists this clone with a few counts. V and J are TRBV27 and TRBJ2-5; TRBD2 might be the D (6 bases). This CDR3 contains 16 residues. The V gene lost 1 base and the J gene lost 2 bases, with 14 bases spanning the gap. The germline V gene encodes CDR1 MNHEY and CDR2 SMNVEV (reference sequence). CDR3 coding DNA: TGTGCCAGCAGTTTATTCTGGGCTAGCGAACAAGAGACCCAGTACTTC. Its translation is CASSLFWASEQETQYF.

The chain is built from TRBV28 and TRBJ2-7; 10 positions agree with TRBD1. The CDR3 consists of 13 residues. Germline lookup yields CDR1 MDHEN and CDR2 SYDVKM. The J segment lost 4 bases and the V segment lost 8 bases, leaving 5 bases of the junction unmatched. As DNA, the CDR3 is TGTGCCAGCGATCGGGACAGGGGTTACGAGCAGTACTTC. This encodes CASDRDRGYEQYF.

The chain links TRBV14 to TRBJ1-1; TRBD1 might be the D (5 bases). This CDR3 comprises 12 residues. The V gene lost 5 bases and the J gene lost 7 bases, with 11 bases spanning the gap. CDR1 is SGHDN, CDR2 FVKESK, per germline. The CDR3 spells CASSKAGNEAFF. The CDR3 DNA reads as TGTGCCAGCAGCAAGGCAGGGAATGAAGCTTTCTTT.

The gene calls are TRBV2 and TRBJ2-7; 11 nucleotides match TRBD2. The germline V gene has CDR1 SNHLY and CDR2 FYNNEI. The junction had 5 bases not matched to a gene; V was cut back by 6 bases and J by 1 base. This CDR3 is 15 amino acids long. The DNA for the CDR3 is TGTGCCAGCAGGCCGGGACTAGCGGTATCCTACGAGCAGTACTTC. Its protein product is CASRPGLAVSYEQYF.

The chain recombines TRBV27 with TRBJ1-6; 9 nucleotides align to TRBD1. Germline V gene lookup returns CDR1 MNHEY and CDR2 SMNVEV (reference sequence). V was clipped by 8 bases and J by 10 bases; unmatched bases: 6. The CDR3 has 13 amino acids. CDR3 nucleotide sequence: TGTGCCAGCTGGGGGACAGGGTCCTCACCCCTCCACTTT. Amino acids: CASWGTGSSPLHF.

This clone was recorded a few times. V usage is TRBV7-8 and J usage is TRBJ2-7, with D possibly TRBD2 on 6 matching bases. Trimming pared 3 bases from V and 6 bases from J, leaving 15 bases between. Germline values: CDR1 SGHVS, CDR2 FQNEAQ. This CDR3 has 14 residues. The CDR3, as DNA: TGTGCCAGCAGCTTGCGACTAGGGTTGGGCGAGCAGTACTTC. Translated: CASSLRLGLGEQYF.

The gene calls are TRBV10-1 and TRBJ1-4; 8 positions agree with TRBD1. The J segment lost 8 bases and the V segment lost 3 bases, leaving 8 bases of the junction unmatched. CDR1 WNHNN and CDR2 SYGVQD come from the germline V gene (reference sequence). This CDR3 comprises 15 residues. In nucleotides, the CDR3 is TGCGCCAGCAGTGACATACAGGGGGAGGGCGAAAAACTGTTTTTT. It is translated as CASSDIQGEGEKLFF.

The chain recombines TRBV5-1 with TRBJ2-2; TRBD2 agrees at 7 bases. Looked up from germline, CDR1 is SGHRS and CDR2 is YFSETQ. The CDR3 covers 15 residues. Germline trimming cut 2 bases from V and 2 bases from J; bases unmatched to any gene: 3. The CDR3 sequence is CASSFTSVNTGELFF. As DNA, the CDR3 is TGCGCCAGCAGCTTTACTAGCGTAAACACCGGGGAGCTGTTTTTT.